This TCR beta chain came from a study of blood T cell repertoires in COVID-19. For the study at large: Sites in the United States, Italy and Spain provided acute and convalescent COVID-19 samples. PBMCs, B-cell-depleted T cells, or T cells provided the cDNA or gDNA that made up the material.

This clone showed up just once. Assay: immunoSEQ multiplex PCR; the TCRdb copy retains only in-frame clones and omits some. This table holds 350,000 to 550,000 clones, roughly 85% found once. Germline loops: CDR1 SGHDT, CDR2 YYEEEE. This CDR3 region has 12 residues. The V gene end was trimmed by 5 bases and the J gene end by 4 bases; junction bases not matched to a gene: 3. All enrollees were roughly 18 to 89 years old and from approximately 25 US areas. This TCR derives from a young woman with acute COVID-19. Sequencing was done on a sample of PBMCs or T cells enriched from blood (not recorded which). The chain joins TRBV5-6 to TRBJ2-7, with 7 bases that match TRBD1. CDR3 in amino acids: CASRLQGYEQYF. The CDR3 DNA reads as TGTGCCAGCAGATTACAGGGGTACGAGCAGTACTTC.